This entry lists 2 T cell receptor beta chains sequenced from one sample in a study of blood T cell repertoires in COVID-19. The assay was immunoSEQ multiplex PCR, and TCRdb's table has in-frame clones only and misses some. The repertoire holds some 70,000 clones, with about 87% as singletons. The sample was peripheral blood. The receptors were sampled from a woman of 80 years or more with active COVID-19.

This rearrangement joins TRBV7-2 to TRBJ2-7; D possibly corresponds to TRBD2 (6 bases). Germline V gene lookup returns CDR1 SGHTA and CDR2 FQGNSA. The CDR3 runs 14 residues. The V and J ends lost 9 bases and 2 bases respectively, with 17 bases between them. CDR3 nucleotides: TGTGCCAGTACCCCGCTAGCGTCAACCTACGAGCAGTACTTC. Translated: CASTPLASTYEQYF.

The chain combines TRBV24-1 with TRBJ2-2; TRBD2 is a possible D gene (6 bases). Germline V gene lookup returns CDR1 KGHDR and CDR2 SFDVKD. The CDR3 consists of 17 residues. V gave up 1 base and J gave up 3 bases, with 14 bases separating them. The CDR3 DNA reads as TGTGCCACCAGTGATTTAAGTGCGGGATCACACACCGGGGAGCTGTTTTTT. Translating it yields CATSDLSAGSHTGELFF.